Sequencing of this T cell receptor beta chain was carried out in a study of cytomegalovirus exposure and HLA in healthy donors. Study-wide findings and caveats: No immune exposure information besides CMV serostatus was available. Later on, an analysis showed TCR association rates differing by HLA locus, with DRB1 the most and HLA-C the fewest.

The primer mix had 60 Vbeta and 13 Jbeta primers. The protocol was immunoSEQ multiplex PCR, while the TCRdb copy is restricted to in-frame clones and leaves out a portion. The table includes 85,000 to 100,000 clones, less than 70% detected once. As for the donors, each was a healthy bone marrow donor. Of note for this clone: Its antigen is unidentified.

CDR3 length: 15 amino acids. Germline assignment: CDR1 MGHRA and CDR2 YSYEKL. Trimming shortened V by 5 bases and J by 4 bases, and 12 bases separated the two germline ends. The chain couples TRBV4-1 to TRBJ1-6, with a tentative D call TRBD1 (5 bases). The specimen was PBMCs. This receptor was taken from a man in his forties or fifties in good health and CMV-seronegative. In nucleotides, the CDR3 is TGCGCCAGCAGCACAACCCAGGGTTATAATTCACCCCTCCACTTT. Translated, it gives CASSTTQGYNSPLHF.